These 9 T cell receptor beta chains were all obtained from the same sample, sequenced in a study of blood T cell repertoires in COVID-19. This table comes from immunoSEQ multiplex PCR, and its TCRdb copy is limited to in-frame clones, with some not included. The sample lists 250,000 to 300,000 clones; roughly 89% were seen once. The sequenced sample was PBMCs or T cells enriched from blood (not recorded which). The source of these receptors is a woman in her fifties or sixties who had recovered from COVID-19.

Written as DNA, the CDR3 is TGTGCCACCAGCAGAGATCAGATAGGGGTAAGGGGTGGCTACACCTTC. Amino acids: CATSRDQIGVRGGYTF. This chain connects TRBV15 to TRBJ1-2; possible D gene TRBD1, 5 bases. Deletions cut 0 bases from V and 7 bases from J, with 18 bases between. This CDR3 is 16 amino acids long. CDR1 and CDR2 from the germline V gene are LNHNV and YYDKDF (reference sequence).

The genes are TRBV9 and TRBJ2-2, with TRBD1 identical over 8 bases. J gave up 1 base and V 1 base, and 6 bases lay outside the gene matches. The CDR3 is 17 amino acids. CDR1 is SGDLS, CDR2 YYNGEE, per germline. CDR3 in amino acids: CASSVPEGTGNTGELFF. The CDR3 DNA is TGTGCCAGCAGCGTACCTGAGGGGACAGGGAACACCGGGGAGCTGTTTTTT.

The rearrangement links TRBV5-4 to TRBJ2-2; 15 nucleotides line up with TRBD2. In germline, CDR1 is SGHNT, CDR2 YYREEE (reference sequence). The CDR3 has 17 residues. V was pared by 4 bases and J by 5 bases, with 6 bases of the junction left unmatched. The CDR3 DNA reads as TGTGCCAGCAGCGCAGGACTAGCGGGAGGGGGGACCGGGGAGCTGTTTTTT. Protein: CASSAGLAGGGTGELFF.

V is TRBV28 and J is TRBJ1-5, with 7 nucleotides matching TRBD1. The CDR3 runs to 15 residues. Per germline, CDR1 MDHEN and CDR2 SYDVKM. After removal of 4 bases from V and 3 bases from J, the junction contained 6 bases not matched to a gene. The CDR3: CASSSTGVPNQPQHF. The CDR3 bases are TGTGCCAGCAGTTCCACAGGGGTCCCCAATCAGCCCCAGCATTTT.

The V gene is TRBV6-5, the J gene TRBJ1-5, with D uncertain. The germline CDR1 and CDR2 sequences are MNHEY and SVGAGI. The CDR3 is 16 amino acids. V was trimmed by 0 bases and J by 0 bases, leaving 9 bases between them. CDR3 coding DNA: TGTGCCAGCAGTTACTCCGAACCCTATAGCAATCAGCCCCAGCATTTT. Translating it yields CASSYSEPYSNQPQHF.

This sequence joins TRBV5-1 and TRBJ1-1; D unclear. The germline V gene encodes CDR1 SGHRS and CDR2 YFSETQ. The CDR3 spans 14 residues. V lost 1 base to trimming and J lost 5 bases, with 12 bases between them. The CDR3 nucleotides are TGCGCCAGCAGCTTGTCGGGGAGTTCGACTGAAGCTTTCTTT. Its protein product is CASSLSGSSTEAFF.

This rearrangement joins TRBV7-8 to TRBJ2-7; weak D call: TRBD1 (5 bases). Trimming removed 3 bases from V and 3 bases from J, with 9 bases in between. Germline-derived CDR1 and CDR2 are SGHVS and FQNEAQ. CDR3 length: 13 amino acids. Here the CDR3 DNA reads TGTGCCAGCAGCTTTTCAGGGTTCTACGAGCAGTACTTC. It is translated as CASSFSGFYEQYF.

The chain carries TRBV30 and TRBJ1-3, with 11 positions matching TRBD1. The CDR3 sequence is 15 residues long. Looked up from germline, CDR1 is GTSNPN and CDR2 is SVGIG (reference sequence). Losses at the gene ends were 3 bases for V and 7 bases for J; bases not matched to a gene: 8. CDR3 in DNA: TGTGCCTGGAGAGTACGGGACAGGGGGATTAACACCATATATTTT. Protein sequence: CAWRVRDRGINTIYF. The complete variable domain, with remaining parts taken from reference TRBV30 and TRBJ1-3, reads SQTIHQWPATLVQPVGSPLSLECTVEGTSNPNLYWYRQAAGRGLQLLFYSVGIGQISSEVPQNLSASRPQDRQFILSSKKLLLSDSGFYLCAWRVRDRGINTIYFGEGSWLTVV.

The genes are TRBV3-1 (or the pseudogene TRBV3-2) and TRBJ1-5, with D unresolved. The CDR3 spans 12 residues. V was clipped by 4 bases and J by 7 bases, with 8 bases between them. The germline CDR1 and CDR2 sequences are LGHDT and YNNKEL (reference sequence). The CDR3 region has the DNA TGTGCCAGCAGCCGATCGGGGCAGCCCCAGCATTTT. Amino acids: CASSRSGQPQHF.